This T cell receptor (beta chain) is drawn from a study of Ad26.COV2.S vaccination and SARS-CoV-2 variants. Produced via immunoSEQ multiplex PCR; TCRdb's table is partial and in-frame only. The data show more than 120,000 clones, 86% seen once. The V gene's germline CDR1 is WSHSY and CDR2 SAAADI. This CDR3 has 17 residues. V lost 10 bases, J lost 5 bases, and 26 bases lay in between. This material consisted of peripheral blood, taken after recovery from COVID-19. The sequence derives from a human donor who had recovered from COVID-19. This chain joins TRBV10-2 and TRBJ1-4; D may be TRBD1 (5 bases). The CDR3 DNA reads as TGCGCCACCTCTCTCGGAAACAGGCTTCTTGGGAATGAAAAACTGTTTTTT. This encodes CATSLGNRLLGNEKLFF.